This T cell receptor beta chain emerged from a study of T cell responses to AZD1222 COVID-19 vaccine. General study results and limits: Close to half of spike-specific TCRs reportedly recognize unmutated variant regions. Only 5 to 7 AZD1222 recipients tested seropositive at baseline.

Germline CDR1 is SGDLS and CDR2 is YYNGEE. This CDR3 has 15 amino acids. J lost 4 bases, V lost 0 bases, and 3 bases had no gene match. Only in-frame clones appear in the TCRdb table, and some are missing; sequencing was by immunoSEQ multiplex PCR. Among about 210,000 clones listed, about 94% were seen once. This clone was seen once. The antigen remains undetermined. The sequence was collected from an adult who received the MenACWY meningococcal vaccine as a control. The sequencing here drew on peripheral blood, taken 28 days after the second dose of the MenACWY control vaccine. The chain employs TRBV9 and TRBJ2-2; 7 positions agree with TRBD2. The CDR3 loop is CASSVGGGFTGELFF. The CDR3 region has the DNA TGTGCCAGCAGCGTAGGCGGGGGATTCACCGGGGAGCTGTTTTTT.